This T cell receptor (beta chain) originates from a study of radiation and T cells in renal cell carcinoma. Background on the study: Nephrectomy followed 15 Gy stereotactic body radiation by 4 weeks.

Broader study findings: Top tumor clonotypes rose in blood 2 weeks post-radiation, then contracted.

As regards this clone: The target antigen is unknown.

The sample's time point: blood 2 weeks post-SBRT. Treatment here: 15 Gy SBRT to primary tumor, nephrectomy 4 weeks later. Profiling relied on immunoSEQ multiplex PCR, and the TCRdb table lists in-frame clones only, not all of them. The sample gives some 150,000 clones, 87% of which show up once; over 10% is in the top ten. The length of the CDR3 is 13 residues. Trimming stripped 3 bases from V and 1 base from J, with 6 bases between. Looked up from germline, CDR1 is SGHNT and CDR2 is YYREEE (reference sequence). Sequencing was performed on blood, taken from a patient whose treatment included radiotherapy and nephrectomy. This clonotype was sampled from a woman aged 50 to 60 with renal cell carcinoma. This sequence joins TRBV5-4 and TRBJ2-3; D is unresolved. The CDR3, as DNA: TGTGCCAGCAGCTCGCTGCGCACAGATACGCAGTATTTT. Translation: CASSSLRTDTQYF.